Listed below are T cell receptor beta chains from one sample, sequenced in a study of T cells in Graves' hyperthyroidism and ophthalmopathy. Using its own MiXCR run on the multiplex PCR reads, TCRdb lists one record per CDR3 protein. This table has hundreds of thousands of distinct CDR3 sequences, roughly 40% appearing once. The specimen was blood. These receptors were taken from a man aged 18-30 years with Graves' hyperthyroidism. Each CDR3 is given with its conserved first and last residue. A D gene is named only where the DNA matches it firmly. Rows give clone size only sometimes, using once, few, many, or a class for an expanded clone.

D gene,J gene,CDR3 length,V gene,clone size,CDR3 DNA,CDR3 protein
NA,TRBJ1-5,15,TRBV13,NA,TGTGCCAGCAGCTTAGGCCGAGGAAACGGACAGCCCCAGCATTTT,CASSLGRGNGQPQHF
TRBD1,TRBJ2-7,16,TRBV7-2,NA,TGTGCCAGCAGCTTAGCGTCGGCAGGGGGCAGGTACGAGCAGTACTTC,CASSLASAGGRYEQYF
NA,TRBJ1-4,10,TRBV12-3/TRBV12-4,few,TGTGCCAGCCCCCCAGGAAAACTGTTTTTT,CASPPGKLFF
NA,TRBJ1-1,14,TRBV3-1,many,TGTGCCAGCAGCCAGGGAGACAGGAACACTGAAGCTTTCTTT,CASSQGDRNTEAFF
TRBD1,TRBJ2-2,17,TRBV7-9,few,TGTGCCAGCAGCTTGTCAACTGGACAGGCCTACACCGGGGAGCTGTTTTTT,CASSLSTGQAYTGELFF
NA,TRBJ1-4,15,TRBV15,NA,TGTGCCACCAGCAGAGGGAGCGCAACTAATGAAAAACTGTTTTTT,CATSRGSATNEKLFF
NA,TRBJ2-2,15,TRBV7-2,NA,TGTGCCAGCAGTCTTTTGGGCGGGAACACCGGGGAGCTGTTTTTT,CASSLLGGNTGELFF
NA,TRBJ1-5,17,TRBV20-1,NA,TGCAGTGCTAGAGTGTCCCGGGGTGCGTCCAGGAATCAGCCCCAGCATTTT,CSARVSRGASRNQPQHF
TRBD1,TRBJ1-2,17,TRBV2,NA,TGTGCCAGCGCACCCGCGACAGGGTCCGACGGTTCGTATGGCTACACCTTC,CASAPATGSDGSYGYTF
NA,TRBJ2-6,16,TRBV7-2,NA,TGTGCCAGCAGCTTGGGACACCCAGCGGGGGCCAACGTCCTGACTTTC,CASSLGHPAGANVLTF
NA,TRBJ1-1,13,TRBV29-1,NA,TGCAGCGTTGTGAAGGACAGGAACACTGAAGCTTTCTTT,CSVVKDRNTEAFF
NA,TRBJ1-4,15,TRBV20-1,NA,TGCAGTGCCTCAGACCCCCACTCGGGGGATGAAAAACTGTTTTTT,CSASDPHSGDEKLFF
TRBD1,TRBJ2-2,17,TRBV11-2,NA,TGTGCCAGCAGCCCAAACAGGGGGCGTTTAAACACCGGGGAGCTGTTTTTT,CASSPNRGRLNTGELFF
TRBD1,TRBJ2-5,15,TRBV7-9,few,TGTGCCAGCAGCCCAGCTACGACAGGGAGAGAGACCCAGTACTTC,CASSPATTGRETQYF
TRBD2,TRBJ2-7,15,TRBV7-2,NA,TGTGCCAGCAGCCCCCATAGCGGGGGGGCGGGCGAGCAGTACTTC,CASSPHSGGAGEQYF
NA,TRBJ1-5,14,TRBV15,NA,TGTGCCACCAGCAGCGGACGGAACCAAGAGACCCAGCATTTT,CATSSGRNQETQHF
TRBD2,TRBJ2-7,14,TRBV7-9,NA,TGTGCCAGCAGCAGACTAGCGGGGGCGAATGAGCAGTACTTC,CASSRLAGANEQYF
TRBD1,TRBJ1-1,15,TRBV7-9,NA,TGTGCCAGCAGCCCCCGGGACAGGACCAATACTGAAGCTTTCTTT,CASSPRDRTNTEAFF
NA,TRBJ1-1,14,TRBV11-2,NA,TGTGCCTGGAGTTCAGGGCGCGGGAACACTGAAGCTTTCTTT,CAWSSGRGNTEAFF
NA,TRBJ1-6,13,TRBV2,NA,TGTGCCAGCGAGAAGGGAACCAATTCACCCCTCCACTTT,CASEKGTNSPLHF
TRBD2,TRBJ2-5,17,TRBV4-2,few,TGTGCCAGCAGCCAAGATGTCCTAGCGGGGGGTATCGAGACCCAGTACTTC,CASSQDVLAGGIETQYF
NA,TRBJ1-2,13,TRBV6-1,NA,TGTGCCGCAAGGGGGGGGACGAACTATGGCTACACCTTC,CAARGGTNYGYTF
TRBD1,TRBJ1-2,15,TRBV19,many,TGTGCCTCCTGTTCAAGGCGGACAGGTTCAAATGGCTACACCTTC,CASCSRRTGSNGYTF
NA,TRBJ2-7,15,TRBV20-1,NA,TGCAGTGCTAGTAATATCCAGCTAAATTCCTACGAGCAGTACTTC,CSASNIQLNSYEQYF
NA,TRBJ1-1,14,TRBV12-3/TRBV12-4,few,TGTGCCAGCAGTACGATTGGGGGGCGCGCTGAAGCTTTCTTT,CASSTIGGRAEAFF
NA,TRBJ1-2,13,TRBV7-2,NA,TGTGCCAGCAGCCCGCGGGCCGGGGATGGCTACACCTTC,CASSPRAGDGYTF
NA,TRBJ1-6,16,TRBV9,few,TGTGCCAGCCTACCACACTGGCATTCCTATAATTCACCCCTCCACTTT,CASLPHWHSYNSPLHF
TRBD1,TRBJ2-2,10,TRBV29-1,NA,TGCAGCGCCGAGGACAGGGGGCTGTTTTTT,CSAEDRGLFF
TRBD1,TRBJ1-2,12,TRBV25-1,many,TGTGCCAGCCGGACAGGGAAGAATGGCTACACCTTC,CASRTGKNGYTF
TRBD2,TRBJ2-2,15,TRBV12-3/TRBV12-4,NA,TGTGCCAGTAAAGGACTAGCGGACAACACCGGGGAGCTGTTTTTT,CASKGLADNTGELFF
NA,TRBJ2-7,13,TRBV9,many,TGTGCCAGCAGCCCCGAAGGCCCTAACGAGCAGTACTTC,CASSPEGPNEQYF
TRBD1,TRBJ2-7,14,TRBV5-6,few,TGTGCCAGCAGCTACGGGACAGCAGATCTAGGGCAGTACTTC,CASSYGTADLGQYF